This T cell receptor (beta chain) is drawn from a study of cytomegalovirus exposure and HLA in healthy donors. Use of 60 Vbeta and 13 Jbeta primers characterized the PCR. The data were produced by immunoSEQ multiplex PCR, yet TCRdb's version contains in-frame clones alone and is incomplete. The sample carries 95,000 to 150,000 clones, roughly four fifths recorded once. Germline CDR1 reads SEHNR; CDR2 reads FQNEAQ (reference sequence). The CDR3 spans 15 residues. As for this clone: A junction end diverges from the germline sequence, so it may reflect a read error.

The V call is TRBV7-9, the J call TRBJ1-1; TRBD1 aligns across 9 bases. The specimen sequenced was PBMCs. The TCR originated in a middle-aged woman in good health and CMV-seronegative. The CDR3 DNA is TGTTCCAGCAGCCCCGCCGGGACAGGGACCTCTGAAGCTTTCTTT. As protein: CSSSPAGTGTSEAFF.